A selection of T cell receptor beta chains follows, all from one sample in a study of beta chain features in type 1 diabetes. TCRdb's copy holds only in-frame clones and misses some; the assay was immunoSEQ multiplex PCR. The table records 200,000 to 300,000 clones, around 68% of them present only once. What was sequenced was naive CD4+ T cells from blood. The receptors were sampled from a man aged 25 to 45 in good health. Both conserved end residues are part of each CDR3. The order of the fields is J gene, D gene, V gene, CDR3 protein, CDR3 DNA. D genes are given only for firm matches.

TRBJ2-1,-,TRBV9,CASSPMASRDEQFF,TGTGCCAGCAGCCCGATGGCTAGCAGGGATGAGCAGTTCTTC
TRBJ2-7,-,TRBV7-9,CASSLGGRHHEQYF,TGTGCCAGCAGCTTAGGGGGACGGCATCACGAGCAGTACTTC
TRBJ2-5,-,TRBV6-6,CVTQGFGQETQYF,TGTGTCACACAGGGCTTCGGCCAAGAGACCCAGTACTTC
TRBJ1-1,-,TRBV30,CAWWNTEAFF,TGTGCCTGGTGGAACACTGAAGCTTTCTTT
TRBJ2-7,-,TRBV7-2,CASSSGQNYEQYF,TGTGCCAGCAGCTCCGGACAGAACTACGAGCAGTACTTC
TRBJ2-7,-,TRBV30,CAWSSGFSYEQYF,TGTGCCTGGAGTTCGGGTTTCTCCTACGAGCAGTACTTC
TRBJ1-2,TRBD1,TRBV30,CAWSVTAGTGGGYTF,TGTGCCTGGAGTGTAACCGCCGGGACAGGTGGTGGCTACACCTTC
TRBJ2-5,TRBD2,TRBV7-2,CASSLAPTSGRQETQYF,TGTGCCAGCAGCTTAGCGCCGACTAGCGGGAGGCAAGAGACCCAGTACTTC
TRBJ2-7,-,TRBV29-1,CSVATGFYEQYF,TGCAGCGTCGCTACAGGGTTCTACGAGCAGTACTTC
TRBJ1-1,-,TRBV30,CAWSVTGMGTEAFF,TGTGCCTGGAGTGTTACAGGGATGGGCACTGAAGCTTTCTTT
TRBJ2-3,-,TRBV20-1,CSASPDTQYF,TGCAGTGCTTCGCCAGATACGCAGTATTTT